Described below is a single T cell receptor (beta chain) sequence and its context. The antigen is unknown. Between the trimmed V and J ends, which lost 1 base and 0 bases, there was a span of 13 bases. Germline CDR1 LGHNA, CDR2 YNFKEQ. The CDR3 covers 16 residues. This sample was included in a study of a mutant IDH1 vaccine in newly diagnosed glioma. Study context: Vaccinations, eight in total, occurred in weeks 1, 3, 5, 7, 11, 15, 19, 23. Earlier treatment was radiotherapy, temozolomide, or both, with most getting both.

Using immunoSEQ multiplex PCR, the repertoire was profiled, and TCRdb retains in-frame clones only, with some absent. Of some 37,000 clones listed, about 80% were seen once; the top ten hold 5.5%. Whole-study findings and limits: Altogether, 93.3% of patients exhibited vaccine-induced immune responses. Pseudoprogression looked unconnected to shifts in top peripheral T cell clonotypes.

Time point indicated: week 5, during vaccination. Topical imiquimod accompanied each vaccine dose, which consisted of 300 ug of mutant IDH1 20-mer peptide. The source is a man between 40 and 49 years old with glioma. V is TRBV4-2 and J is TRBJ2-7; weak D call: TRBD2 (7 bases). The material sequenced was PBMCs, taken from a glioma patient whose treatment included an IDH1 peptide vaccine. In DNA form, the CDR3 reads TGTGCCAGCAGCCAAGGGGGGCGGGGGCCCTCCTACGAGCAGTACTTC. Its translation is CASSQGGRGPSYEQYF.